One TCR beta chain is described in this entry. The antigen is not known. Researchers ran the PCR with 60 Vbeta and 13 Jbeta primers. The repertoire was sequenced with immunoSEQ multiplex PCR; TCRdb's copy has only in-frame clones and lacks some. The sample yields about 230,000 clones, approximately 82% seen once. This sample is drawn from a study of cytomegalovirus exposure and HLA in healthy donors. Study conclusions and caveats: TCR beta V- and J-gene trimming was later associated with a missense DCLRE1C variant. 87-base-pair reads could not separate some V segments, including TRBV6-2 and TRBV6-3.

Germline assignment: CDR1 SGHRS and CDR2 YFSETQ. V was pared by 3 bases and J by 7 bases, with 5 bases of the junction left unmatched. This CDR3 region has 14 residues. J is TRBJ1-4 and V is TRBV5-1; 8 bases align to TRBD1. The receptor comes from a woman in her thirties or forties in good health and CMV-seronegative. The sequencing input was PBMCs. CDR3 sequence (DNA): TGCGCCAGCAGCTCTACAGGGGGGGTTGAAAAACTGTTTTTT. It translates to CASSSTGGVEKLFF.